Each of the 13 T cell receptor beta chains below was sequenced from the same sample in a study of vaccination effects on CD4 cells after COVID-19. Antigen-specific CD4+ T cells were expanded (with viral peptide pools) by the ViraFEST assay ahead of sequencing. At the end of about ten days of culture, CD4+ T cells were isolated. These TCRs are of unknown antigen specificity. TCRdb's copy holds only in-frame clones and misses some; the assay was immunoSEQ multiplex PCR. This table has tens of thousands of clones, about 74% appearing once. Sequences were derived from CD4+ T cells from PBMCs cultured with HCoV-229E spike peptides, sampled before COVID-19 vaccination. These receptors all come from a human donor who received a COVID-19 vaccine.

V and J are TRBV20-1 and TRBJ1-2; D is unclear. Trimming took off 3 bases at V and 11 bases at J, with 7 bases between the two ends. Germline loops: CDR1 DFQATT, CDR2 SNEGSKA (reference sequence). The CDR3 has 9 amino acids. In DNA, the CDR3 is TGCAGTGCTAGCGGTGGTTACACCTTC. Residues: CSASGGYTF.

The V gene is TRBV6-5, the J gene TRBJ1-2; TRBD1 matches at 11 bases. CDR1 and CDR2 from the germline V gene are MNHEY and SVGAGI. The CDR3 spans 13 residues. The J segment lost 7 bases and the V segment lost 6 bases, leaving 4 bases of the junction unmatched. CDR3 residues: CASSRGTGGGYTF. The CDR3 DNA follows: TGTGCCAGCAGCCGCGGGACAGGGGGTGGCTACACCTTC.

This clone occurred a few times. The chain uses TRBV19 and TRBJ1-1; TRBD1 is a possible D gene (5 bases). Germline CDR1 reads LNHDA; CDR2 reads SQIVND (reference sequence). Between the trimmed V and J ends, which lost 6 bases and 11 bases, there was a span of 16 bases. The CDR3 has 12 amino acids. CDR3 in DNA: TGTGCCAGTAGCGGGTCAGGGCTAGGGGCTTTCTTT. Protein: CASSGSGLGAFF. Using reference TRBV19 and TRBJ1-1 for the parts outside the CDR3, the full variable domain is DGGITQSPKYLFRKEGQNVTLSCEQNLNHDAMYWYRQDPGQGLRLIYYSQIVNDFQKGDIAEGYSVSREKKESFPLTVTSAQKNPTAFYLCASSGSGLGAFFGQGTRLTVV.

This chain uses TRBV18 with TRBJ1-6; unclear D gene. The CDR3 covers 13 residues. The germline CDR1 and CDR2 sequences are KGHSH and LQKENI. The ends were cut back, 2 bases at V and 6 bases at J, with 5 bases in the middle. In DNA form, the CDR3 reads TGTGCCAGCTCACCAGGGAGTAATTCACCCCTCCACTTT. This sequence encodes CASSPGSNSPLHF.

The V call is TRBV7-3, the J call TRBJ2-3; 9 bases map to TRBD2. This CDR3 is 15 amino acids long. The V segment lost 5 bases and the J segment 1 base; nucleotides outside the gene matches: 4. The V gene's germline CDR1 is SGHTA and CDR2 FQGTGA. CDR3 loop: CASSPQRGGTDTQYF. The CDR3 nucleotides are TGTGCCAGCAGCCCACAGCGGGGGGGCACAGATACGCAGTATTTT.

CDR3 DNA sequence: TGTGCCAGCAGCCCTTTGTCAGGGGGCCATAATGAAAAACTGTTTTTT. Translation: CASSPLSGGHNEKLFF. The V call is TRBV3-1 (or the pseudogene TRBV3-2), the J call TRBJ1-4; 8 bases fit TRBD1. CDR1 and CDR2 from the germline V gene are LGHDT and YNNKEL (reference sequence). J lost 4 bases, V lost 4 bases, and 8 bases had no gene match. CDR3 length: 16 residues.

V gene TRBV7-2 combines with J gene TRBJ1-5; no clear D. The CDR3 length is 12 residues. Per the germline V gene, CDR1 is SGHTA and CDR2 is FQGNSA. The V end lost 1 base, the J end lost 5 bases, and 3 bases lay between the germline ends. This CDR3 is CASSLDDQPQHF. The DNA of the CDR3 is TGTGCCAGCAGCTTAGATGATCAGCCCCAGCATTTT.

This sequence joins TRBV6-5 and TRBJ2-7, with TRBD1 matching 7 bases. The CDR3 runs 14 residues. Germline CDR1 reads MNHEY; CDR2 reads SVGAGI. V trimming: 6 bases; J trimming: 4 bases; junction bases outside the gene matches: 9. DNA of the CDR3: TGTGCCAGCAGCTTTAGACGGACAGGATACGAGCAGTACGTC. Its translation is CASSFRRTGYEQYV.

This clone has a single count. The chain couples TRBV7-9 to TRBJ2-4, with 10 bases that match TRBD2. The trim removed 5 bases at V and 5 bases at J, leaving 3 bases unmatched. CDR3 length: 14 amino acids. The V gene's germline CDR1 is SEHNR and CDR2 FQNEAQ (reference sequence). The CDR3 sequence is CASSPSGGENIQYF. In DNA form, the CDR3 reads TGTGCCAGCAGCCCTAGCGGGGGCGAAAACATTCAGTACTTC.

This chain joins TRBV28 and TRBJ1-4; D unresolved. Germline-derived CDR1 and CDR2 are MDHEN and SYDVKM. This CDR3 has 14 amino acids. Trimming removed 6 bases at V and 0 bases at J, with 8 bases between. In nucleotides, the CDR3 is TGTGCCAGCAGGCGAGTTGCAACTAATGAAAAACTGTTTTTT. This gives the protein CASRRVATNEKLFF.

This clone was counted a few times. In DNA form, the CDR3 reads TGTGCCAGCAGACCCGGGACAGGACCCTATGGCTACACCTTC. Encoded protein: CASRPGTGPYGYTF. The V and J genes are TRBV7-2 and TRBJ1-2; 8 bases agree with TRBD1. The CDR3 spans 14 residues. CDR1 is SGHTA and CDR2 is FQGNSA in the germline V gene. J lost 4 bases, V lost 6 bases, and 7 bases had no gene match.

The CDR3 sequence: CASKALRTETQYF. Written as DNA, the CDR3 is TGTGCCAGCAAAGCACTCAGAACGGAGACCCAGTACTTC. The chain is built from TRBV6-5 and TRBJ2-5; D ambiguous. The CDR3 spans 13 residues. In germline, CDR1 is MNHEY, CDR2 SVGAGI. Between the trimmed V and J ends, which lost 7 bases and 5 bases, there was a span of 14 bases.

V is TRBV10-2 and J is TRBJ2-1; tentatively, D is TRBD1 (5 bases). The CDR3 extends over 12 amino acids. V was trimmed by 6 bases and J by 10 bases, leaving 13 bases between them. Germline lookup yields CDR1 WSHSY and CDR2 SAAADI. CDR3 in amino acids: CASRERGMEQFF. In nucleotides, the CDR3 is TGCGCCAGCAGGGAAAGGGGAATGGAGCAGTTCTTC.